The 24 T cell receptor beta chains listed next were all sequenced from one sample in a study of OX40 agonist ivuxolimab in advanced cancers. TCRdb's copy holds only in-frame clones and misses some; the assay was immunoSEQ multiplex PCR. The table includes 80,000 or so clones, around nine tenths detected once. The sequencing here drew on CD4+ or CD8+ T cells sorted from blood, taken in a trial of the OX40 agonist ivuxolimab. All receptors come from an adult with an advanced solid tumor such as melanoma, head and neck, liver or kidney cancer.

The chain is built from TRBV28 and TRBJ2-2; D gene unclear. The CDR3 loop spans 14 amino acids. Between the trimmed V and J ends, which lost 6 bases and 7 bases, there was a span of 15 bases. Germline V gives CDR1 MDHEN, CDR2 SYDVKM. CDR3 sequence: CASSLWTQNGELFF. The CDR3 nucleotides are TGTGCCAGCAGCCTATGGACCCAGAACGGGGAGCTGTTTTTT.

This chain uses TRBV7-2 with TRBJ1-6; D is perhaps TRBD1 (5 bases). Germline CDR1 reads SGHTA; CDR2 reads FQGNSA. CDR3 length: 14 residues. Trimming removed 3 bases from V and 9 bases from J, with 12 bases in between. The CDR3, as DNA: TGTGCCAGCAGCTTTTGGGGGTCTGGTTCACCCCTCCACTTT. Translated: CASSFWGSGSPLHF. The whole variable domain, remainder taken from reference TRBV7-2 and TRBJ1-6, is GAGVSQSPSNKVTEKGKDVELRCDPISGHTALYWYRQSLGQGLEFLIYFQGNSAPDKSGLPSDRFSAERTGGSVSTLTIQRTQQEDSAVYLCASSFWGSGSPLHFGNGTRLTVT.

The rearrangement links TRBV2 to TRBJ2-7; unclear D gene. V lost 6 bases to trimming and J lost 0 bases, with 6 bases between them. The CDR3 extends over 12 amino acids. CDR1 is SNHLY and CDR2 is FYNNEI in the germline V gene. CDR3 sequence (DNA): TGTGCCAGCAGCAGGCGCTCCTACGAGCAGTACTTC. Amino acids: CASSRRSYEQYF.

The V gene is TRBV9, the J gene TRBJ1-2; 8 bases line up with TRBD1. The V segment lost 3 bases and the J segment 4 bases; nucleotides outside the gene matches: 14. Germline values: CDR1 SGDLS, CDR2 YYNGEE. The length of the CDR3 is 17 residues. The CDR3 bases are TGTGCCAGCAGCGCCGGGGTAGCGGGACAGGTTCCCTATGGCTACACCTTC. Encoded protein: CASSAGVAGQVPYGYTF. The whole variable domain, remainder taken from reference TRBV9 and TRBJ1-2, is DSGVTQTPKHLITATGQRVTLRCSPRSGDLSVYWYQQSLDQGLQFLIQYYNGEERAKGNILERFSAQQFPDLHSELNLSSLELGDSALYFCASSAGVAGQVPYGYTFGSGTRLTVV.

The chain combines TRBV6-5 with TRBJ1-6; no clear D gene. This CDR3 spans 13 amino acids. Trimming took off 6 bases at V and 7 bases at J, with 10 bases between the two ends. CDR1 is MNHEY, CDR2 SVGAGI, per germline. CDR3 in amino acids: CASSGNSNSPLHF. CDR3 sequence (DNA): TGTGCCAGCAGCGGCAACTCAAATTCACCCCTCCACTTT.

A single count supports this clone. The rearrangement links TRBV27 to TRBJ1-4; D call uncertain. V dropped 3 bases and J dropped 7 bases, with 9 bases sitting between them. The CDR3 is 13 residues long. Per germline, CDR1 MNHEY and CDR2 SMNVEV (reference sequence). DNA for the CDR3: TGTGCCAGCAGTTTTGGTCCTGGTGAAAAACTGTTTTTT. Residues: CASSFGPGEKLFF.

This clone has only a few counts. Here the CDR3 reads CASSGRRGSNQPQHF. The CDR3 region has the DNA TGTGCCAGTAGTGGACGAAGAGGAAGCAATCAGCCCCAGCATTTT. This rearrangement joins TRBV19 to TRBJ1-5; no clear D gene. Deletions cut 5 bases from V and 1 base from J, with 12 bases between. Germline CDR1 reads LNHDA; CDR2 reads SQIVND (reference sequence). The CDR3 has 15 residues.

This clone was seen just once. This chain links TRBV30 with TRBJ1-2; 7 positions match TRBD1. V shed 3 bases, J shed 7 bases, and the junction held 14 bases outside the gene matches. The CDR3 is made up of 15 amino acids. CDR1 is GTSNPN and CDR2 is SVGIG in the germline V gene (reference sequence). Here the CDR3 DNA reads TGTGCCTGGAGGTACCGGGGCAGGGGGACTAGTGGCTACACCTTC. This encodes CAWRYRGRGTSGYTF.

The J gene is TRBJ2-4, the V gene TRBV7-3; D not resolved. V was pared by 9 bases and J by 0 bases, with 12 bases between. Per the germline V gene, CDR1 is SGHTA and CDR2 is FQGTGA. The CDR3 extends over 14 amino acids. In DNA, the CDR3 is TGTGCCAGGATATCGAAACTAGCCAAAAACATTCAGTACTTC. It yields the protein CARISKLAKNIQYF. Together with reference TRBV7-3 and TRBJ2-4, the CDR3 gives the full variable domain: GAGVSQTPSNKVTEKGKYVELRCDPISGHTALYWYRQSLGQGPEFLIYFQGTGAADDSGLPNDRFFAVRPEGSVSTLKIQRTERGDSAVYLCARISKLAKNIQYFGAGTRLSVL.

The chain is built from TRBV9 and TRBJ2-5; 9 bases agree with TRBD2. With V trimmed by 5 bases and J by 11 bases, 16 bases remained unmatched. The germline gives CDR1 SGDLS, CDR2 YYNGEE. The CDR3 is 15 residues long. As DNA, the CDR3 is TGTGCCAGCAGTGTCGATAGCGGGAGTTTAGGTGAGCAGTACTTC. Amino acid sequence: CASSVDSGSLGEQYF.

The J gene is TRBJ2-2, the V gene TRBV5-1; TRBD1 aligns across 9 bases. Germline V gene sequence: CDR1 SGHRS, CDR2 YFSETQ. This CDR3 contains 14 residues. J lost 6 bases, V lost 4 bases, and 4 bases had no gene match. The CDR3, as DNA: TGCGCCAGCAGCCGGGACAGGGCGCCCGGGGAGCTGTTTTTT. Its protein is CASSRDRAPGELFF.

The CDR3 reads CASSQGLAEETQYF. CDR3 DNA: TGTGCCAGCAGCCAGGGACTAGCGGAAGAGACCCAGTACTTC. This chain connects TRBV5-6 to TRBJ2-5; TRBD2 aligns across 11 bases. This CDR3 comprises 14 residues. J was trimmed by 3 bases and V by 4 bases; bases with no gene match: 2. CDR1 and CDR2 from the germline V gene are SGHDT and YYEEEE.

This clone was detected once. The gene calls are TRBV6-1 and TRBJ1-1; 8 nucleotides match TRBD1. Looked up from germline, CDR1 is MNHNS and CDR2 is SASEGT. The CDR3 has 13 residues. Trimming took 8 bases from V and 2 from J; bases not matched to a gene: 4. The CDR3 DNA reads TGTGCCAGCCGGGACAGGAGAAACACTGAAGCTTTCTTT. Translated: CASRDRRNTEAFF.

The rearrangement uses TRBV9 and TRBJ2-1, with 9 bases matching TRBD1. Looked up from germline, CDR1 is SGDLS and CDR2 is YYNGEE. The V gene end was trimmed by 0 bases and the J gene end by 6 bases; junction bases not matched to a gene: 13. The CDR3 runs 18 residues. The CDR3 sequence: CASSVATRGQGQLNEQFF. In DNA form, the CDR3 reads TGTGCCAGCAGCGTAGCTACGAGGGGACAGGGTCAGCTCAATGAGCAGTTCTTC.

V gene TRBV5-8 combines with J gene TRBJ1-2; tentatively, D is TRBD1 (5 bases). Germline loops: CDR1 SGHTS, CDR2 YDEGEE. CDR3 length equals 15 residues. The V end was cut by 4 bases, the J end by 4 bases, with 17 bases between. CDR3 residues: CASSEAGPKFYGYTF. CDR3 in DNA: TGTGCCAGCAGCGAAGCGGGGCCCAAGTTCTATGGCTACACCTTC. Based on the CDR3 plus reference TRBV5-8 and TRBJ1-2, the full variable domain is EAGVTQSPTHLIKTRGQQATLRCSPISGHTSVYWYQQALGLGLQFLLWYDEGEERNRGNFPPRFSGRQFPNYSSELNVNALELEDSALYLCASSEAGPKFYGYTFGSGTRLTVV.

The V and J genes are TRBV7-9 and TRBJ2-1; TRBD1 matches at 9 bases. The CDR3 is made up of 15 amino acids. With 5 bases clipped from V and 3 bases from J, the junction kept 5 bases outside the gene matches. Germline V lookup: CDR1 SEHNR, CDR2 FQNEAQ (reference sequence). The CDR3 coding sequence is TGTGCCAGCAGCAAACAGGGGGCAGGCTACAATGAGCAGTTCTTC. Translating it yields CASSKQGAGYNEQFF.

The chain has TRBV5-6 and TRBJ2-5; a possible D gene is TRBD2 (6 bases). This CDR3 is 15 amino acids long. Germline V lookup: CDR1 SGHDT, CDR2 YYEEEE. Trimming stripped 0 bases from V and 5 bases from J, with 14 bases between. The CDR3, as DNA: TGTGCCAGCAGCTTGGGGGGACTGAACTCGGAGACCCAGTACTTC. Protein: CASSLGGLNSETQYF.

V and J are TRBV21-1 and TRBJ2-5; whether TRBD2, the table's D call, matches the DNA was not checked. TRBV21-1 is termed a pseudogene. The length of the CDR3 is 18 residues. The CDR3 coding sequence is TGTGCCAGCAGCAAAGATCAAGGAGCGGGGTTGGGCGAAGAGACCCAGTACTTC. Encoded protein: CASSKDQGAGLGEETQYF.

V and J are TRBV6-5 and TRBJ2-2, with D tentatively TRBD1 (6 bases). The CDR3 sequence is 13 residues long. V dropped 8 bases and J dropped 2 bases, with 9 bases sitting between them. Germline CDR1 reads MNHEY; CDR2 reads SVGAGI. The CDR3 region is CASWTDNTGELFF. CDR3 coding DNA: TGTGCCAGCTGGACAGATAACACCGGGGAGCTGTTTTTT.

The chain employs TRBV5-6 and TRBJ1-2; perhaps TRBD1 as D (6 bases). Germline CDR1 is SGHDT and CDR2 is YYEEEE. This CDR3 comprises 14 residues. Trimming took off 4 bases at V and 8 bases at J, with 18 bases between the two ends. The chain's CDR3 is CASSRWVQGPGYTF. In DNA, the CDR3 is TGTGCCAGCAGCCGTTGGGTACAGGGTCCAGGCTACACCTTC.

The gene calls are TRBV19 and TRBJ1-2, with D possibly being TRBD1 (6 bases). This CDR3 contains 13 residues. Deletions cut 4 bases from V and 5 bases from J, with 11 bases between. Germline V gene data show CDR1 as LNHDA and CDR2 as SQIVND (reference sequence). The CDR3 DNA reads as TGTGCCAGTAGTACAGGGGAACGATATGGCTACACCTTC. Translated: CASSTGERYGYTF.

V is TRBV13 and J is TRBJ2-7; D remains ambiguous. CDR1 and CDR2 from the germline V gene are PRHDT and FYEKMQ (reference sequence). V was trimmed by 6 bases and J by 0 bases, leaving 15 bases between them. CDR3 length: 15 amino acids. This CDR3 reads CASSSRLRSSYEQYF. The CDR3 nucleotides read TGTGCCAGCAGTTCCCGTCTCAGGAGCTCCTACGAGCAGTACTTC.

J is TRBJ2-3 and V is TRBV7-3; the match to TRBD2 covers 9 bases. The CDR3 runs to 15 residues. The germline CDR1 and CDR2 sequences are SGHTA and FQGTGA. Trimming cost V 2 bases and J 2 bases; bases outside gene matches: 2. The DNA of the CDR3 is TGTGCCAGCAGCTTAGCGGGGGGGCCCACAGATACGCAGTATTTT. This gives the protein CASSLAGGPTDTQYF.

V usage is TRBV6-5 and J usage is TRBJ2-1, with 11 bases lining up with TRBD2. V was clipped by 5 bases and J by 6 bases; unmatched bases: 3. From germline, CDR1 is MNHEY and CDR2 SVGAGI. This CDR3 has 14 residues. CDR3 nucleotide sequence: TGTGCCAGCAGTACTAGCGGGAGCGCCAATGAGCAGTTCTTC. Residues: CASSTSGSANEQFF.